This TCR beta chain was sequenced during a study of tissue T cells after allogeneic stem cell transplantation (dated by TCRdb to about 2022). Broadly, across the study: The study profiled TCR beta repertoires across many tissues from research autopsies of patients with and without GVHD, plus mouse models of GVHD. The human part of the study was a prospective observational study with no blinding and no randomization. Paper-wide results and their limitations: A small and clinically heterogeneous patient cohort was studied, and sampling depth was acknowledged as a limitation. Which tissue TCRs were alloreactive or antigen-specific was not determined in the study, and some of the clones might have been host cells that persisted. In both patients and mice, T cells from blood and spleen covered only a limited part of the TCR repertoire found in tissues. Within patients, how anatomically similar tissues were was a major factor shaping TCR repertoire composition, regardless of disease or transplant status. Not many T cell clones showed up in more than one patient, yet clustering based on motifs uncovered repertoire signatures that were shared across patients in a tissue-specific way.

The library was produced with the immunoSEQ multiplex PCR assay. TCRbeta CDR3 sequencing was done by Adaptive Biotechnologies at survey depth, reporting CDR3 sequences, V/J genes, productive frequency and template counts. TCR beta CDR3 regions were amplified from genomic DNA instead of RNA. In the source study's methods: Jensen-Shannon divergence served to quantify pairwise repertoire overlap between tissues, with 0 meaning identical and 1 meaning complete divergence. Tissues were clustered by single-linkage agglomerative hierarchical clustering of pairwise JSD values, and the clustering results were displayed as dendrograms. GLIPH2 was run on all patient samples with simulation_depth 1000, kmer_min_depth 3, cdr3_length_cutoff 8, keeping groups with more than two unique CDR3s. A standardized tissue-overlap score extrapolated Jaccard GLIPH-group overlap across patients to a standard repertoire size of 1000 clones. To look at how diversity was associated with clinical or experimental variables, linear mixed-effect models were used, with tissue treated as a fixed effect and individual treated as a random effect. What TCRdb holds here is the immuneACCESS table cut down to in-frame rearrangements. Part of the clones is not present; checked against another copy, under half of the missing clones reflect an unresolved V gene, and the others are unexplained. For V, J and clone size, that table is used; D and trimming come from the DNA. This sample is represented by 6,000 or so clones; about 50% of them were singletons. The ten most abundant clones make up approximately 5.5% of the sample.

As encoded in the germline V gene, CDR1 is NSHNY while CDR2 is SYGAGN. V drops 5 bases and J drops 0 bases, leaving 5 bases in between. Measured from the cysteine to the phenylalanine, the CDR3 is 13 residues long. Shown are 36 bases from within the CDR3, in frame from base 1. With regard to this clone: The clone's antigen remains unknown. The receptor originates from a mouse, and its gene names and germline sequences are accordingly murine. The CDR3 end lies 1 residue beyond the end of the read and is filled in from the germline J gene.

The time point label corresponds to: mouse harvest day 7 after allogeneic transplant. Each mouse graft consisted of 10^7 T-cell-depleted bone marrow cells plus 10^6 splenic CD5+ T cells and was given by tail vein injection. GVHD in mice was modeled with a major MHC-mismatch B6 (H2b) into BALB/c (H2d) model, and tissues were profiled at day 7 or 14. Mouse tissues and retro-orbital blood were harvested on day 7 or 14 post-transplant using separate sterile tools per animal; livers were flushed beforehand. Before genomic DNA isolation with the DNeasy Blood & Tissue Kit, mouse tissues were minced with razor blades in buffered saline.

Source material: gut tissue. The rearranged chain carries TRBV13-1 and TRBJ1-4; perhaps TRBD1 is the D gene, with 5 bases matching. This receptor was identified in a female BALB/c mouse given C57BL/6 T cells with graft-versus-host disease after an allogeneic hematopoietic cell transplant. The CDR3 DNA, read in part, is TGTGCCAGCAGGACAGTTTCCAACGAAAGATTATTT. Its protein is CASRTVSNERLF. The whole CDR3 protein reads CASRTVSNERLFF. With all but the CDR3 taken from the reference TRBV13-1 and TRBJ1-4 genes, the full variable domain is: EAAVTQSPRNKVTVTGGNVTLSCRQTNSHNYMYWYRQDTGHGLRLIHYSYGAGNLRIGDVPDGYKATRTTQEDFFLLLELASPSQTSLYFCASRTVSNERLFFGHGTKLSVL.